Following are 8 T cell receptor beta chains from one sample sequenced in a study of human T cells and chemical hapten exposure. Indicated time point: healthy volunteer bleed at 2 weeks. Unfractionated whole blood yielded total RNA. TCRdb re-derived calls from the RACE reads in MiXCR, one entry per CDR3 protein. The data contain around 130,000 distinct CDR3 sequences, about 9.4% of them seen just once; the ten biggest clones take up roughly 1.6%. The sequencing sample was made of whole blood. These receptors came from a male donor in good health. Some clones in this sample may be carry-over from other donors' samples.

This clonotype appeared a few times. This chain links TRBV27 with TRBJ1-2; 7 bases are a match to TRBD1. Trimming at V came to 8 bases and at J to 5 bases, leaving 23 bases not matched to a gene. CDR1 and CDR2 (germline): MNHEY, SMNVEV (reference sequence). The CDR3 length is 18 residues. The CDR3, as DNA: TGTGCCAGCCACTCGATTGGGTTGGACAGGCGCCGACCTTATGGCTACACCTTC. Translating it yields CASHSIGLDRRRPYGYTF.

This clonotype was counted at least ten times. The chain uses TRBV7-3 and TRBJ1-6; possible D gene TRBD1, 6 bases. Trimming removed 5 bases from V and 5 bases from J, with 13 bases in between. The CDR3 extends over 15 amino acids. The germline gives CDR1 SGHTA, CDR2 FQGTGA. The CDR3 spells CASSPQAGDNSPLHF. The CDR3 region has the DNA TGTGCCAGCAGCCCTCAGGCAGGGGATAATTCACCCCTCCACTTT. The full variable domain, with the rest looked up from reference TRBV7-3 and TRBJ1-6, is GAGVSQTPSNKVTEKGKYVELRCDPISGHTALYWYRQSLGQGPEFLIYFQGTGAADDSGLPNDRFFAVRPEGSVSTLKIQRTERGDSAVYLCASSPQAGDNSPLHFGNGTRLTVT.

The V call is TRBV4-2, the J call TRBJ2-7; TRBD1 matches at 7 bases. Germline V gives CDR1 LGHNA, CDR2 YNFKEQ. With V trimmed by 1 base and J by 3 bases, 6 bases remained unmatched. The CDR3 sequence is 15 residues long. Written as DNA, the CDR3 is TGTGCCAGCAGCCAAGGAGACAGGGTCAGCTACGAGCAGTACTTC. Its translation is CASSQGDRVSYEQYF.

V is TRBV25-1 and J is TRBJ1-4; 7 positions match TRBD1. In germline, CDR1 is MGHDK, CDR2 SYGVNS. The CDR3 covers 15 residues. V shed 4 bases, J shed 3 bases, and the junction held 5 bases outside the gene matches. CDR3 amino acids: CASSGPGTANEKLFF. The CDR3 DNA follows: TGTGCCAGCAGTGGGCCCGGGACAGCTAATGAAAAACTGTTTTTT.

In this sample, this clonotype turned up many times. The CDR3 DNA is TGCGCCAGCAGCCAAGATAGAGCAGACAACTATGGCTACACCTTC. Protein sequence: CASSQDRADNYGYTF. The chain joins TRBV4-3 to TRBJ1-2; D is ambiguous. There are 15 residues in the CDR3. V shed 0 bases and J shed 2 bases, with 10 bases lying between them. Per the germline V gene, CDR1 is LGHNA and CDR2 is YSLEER.

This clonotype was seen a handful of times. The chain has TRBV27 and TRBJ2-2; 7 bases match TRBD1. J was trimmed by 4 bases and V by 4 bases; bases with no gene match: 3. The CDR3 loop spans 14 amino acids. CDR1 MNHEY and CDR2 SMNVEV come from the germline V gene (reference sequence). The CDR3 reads CASSWDRSTGELFF. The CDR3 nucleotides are TGTGCCAGCAGTTGGGACAGATCCACCGGGGAGCTGTTTTTT.

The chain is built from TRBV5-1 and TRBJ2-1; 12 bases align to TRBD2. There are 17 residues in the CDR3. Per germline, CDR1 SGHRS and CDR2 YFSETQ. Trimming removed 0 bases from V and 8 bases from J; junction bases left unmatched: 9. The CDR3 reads CASSLGLAGGLGDEQFF. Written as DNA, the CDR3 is TGCGCCAGCAGCTTGGGCCTAGCGGGAGGGCTCGGGGATGAGCAGTTCTTC. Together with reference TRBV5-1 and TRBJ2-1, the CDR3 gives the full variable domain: KAGVTQTPRYLIKTRGQQVTLSCSPISGHRSVSWYQQTPGQGLQFLFEYFSETQRNKGNFPGRFSGRQFSNSRSEMNVSTLELGDSALYLCASSLGLAGGLGDEQFFGPGTRLTVL.

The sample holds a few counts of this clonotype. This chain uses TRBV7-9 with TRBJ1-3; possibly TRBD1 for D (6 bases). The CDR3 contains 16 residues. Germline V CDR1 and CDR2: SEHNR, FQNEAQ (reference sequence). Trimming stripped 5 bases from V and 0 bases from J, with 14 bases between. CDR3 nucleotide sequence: TGTGCCAGCAGCGTCCAGGGGAGAGGCTCTGGAAACACCATATATTTT. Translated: CASSVQGRGSGNTIYF.